This T cell receptor (beta chain) was sequenced in a study of read filtering for tumor transcriptome and immune sequencing. This library used roughly 400 ng RNA and molecular barcoded adaptors spanning alpha/delta and beta/gamma chains. TCRdb analysed the reads with MiXCR anew, one entry per CDR3 protein. The sample lists 100,000 to 150,000 distinct CDR3 sequences; around 13% were seen once. From germline, CDR1 is SGHDT and CDR2 YYEEEE. V lost 4 bases and J 0 bases, leaving 16 bases between the germline ends. This CDR3 contains 16 residues. Many counts were recorded for this clonotype. The material sequenced was a population of CD138-negative cells sorted from bone marrow. The origin of this receptor is a donor aged 40 or over with multiple myeloma. The rearrangement joins TRBV5-6 to TRBJ2-5, with D maybe TRBD1 (6 bases). The CDR3 loop is CASSPLGQRDQETQYF. DNA for the CDR3: TGTGCCAGCAGCCCCCTTGGACAGAGAGACCAAGAGACCCAGTACTTC.